This T cell receptor beta chain is drawn from a study of CD8+ T cells in alopecia areata. Noted treatment: oral pan-JAK inhibitor, 5-10 mg twice daily. Investigators sorted PBMCs to obtain both CD4+ and CD8+ T cells. This clone was detected only a few times. What it binds is not known. In each case, RNA was isolated and then reverse transcribed into cDNA as the sequencing template. Sequenced by immunoSEQ multiplex PCR; TCRdb stores in-frame clones only, minus some. In the table there are around 100,000 clones, about 59% of which are singletons. Study observations and caveats: Affected scalp, especially in alopecia totalis/universalis, had a higher clonality than normal scalp did.

The TCR was taken from a human donor with alopecia areata. This specimen was CD8+ T cells sorted from blood, taken at week 24, from a patient treated with tofacitinib.

The CDR3 spells CASSGLGDTEAFF. CDR3 nucleotide sequence: TGTGCCAGCAGTGGCTTGGGGGACACTGAAGCTTTCTTT. The genes are TRBV2 and TRBJ1-1; TRBD1 is a possible D gene (5 bases). The V end lost 4 bases, the J end lost 3 bases, and 9 bases lay between the germline ends. Germline values: CDR1 SNHLY, CDR2 FYNNEI. The CDR3 has 13 amino acids.